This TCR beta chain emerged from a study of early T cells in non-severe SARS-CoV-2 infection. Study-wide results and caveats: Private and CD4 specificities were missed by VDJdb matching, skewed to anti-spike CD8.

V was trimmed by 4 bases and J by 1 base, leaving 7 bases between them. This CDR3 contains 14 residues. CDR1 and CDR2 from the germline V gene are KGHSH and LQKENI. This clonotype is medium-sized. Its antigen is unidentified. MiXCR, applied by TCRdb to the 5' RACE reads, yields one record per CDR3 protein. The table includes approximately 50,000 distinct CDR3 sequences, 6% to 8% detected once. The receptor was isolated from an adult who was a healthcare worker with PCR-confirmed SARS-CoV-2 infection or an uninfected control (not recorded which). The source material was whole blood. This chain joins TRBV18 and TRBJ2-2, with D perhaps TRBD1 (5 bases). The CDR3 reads CASSLGQNTGELFF. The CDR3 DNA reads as TGTGCCAGCTCACTCGGACAGAACACCGGGGAGCTGTTTTTT.